The 24 T cell receptor beta chains listed next were all sequenced from one sample in a study of shared clonotypes between healthy human individuals. Sequencing was performed with immunoSEQ multiplex PCR; in TCRdb, only in-frame clones are kept and a portion is missing. This table holds about 2 million clones, 85% to 95% found once. Material: naive CD4+ T cells sorted from blood. Regarding subset: CD45RA+ positively selected. The origin of the receptors is a man between 18 and 29 years old in good health.

V gene TRBV5-1 combines with J gene TRBJ2-5, with 11 bases lining up with TRBD1. CDR1 and CDR2 (germline): SGHRS, YFSETQ. The CDR3 extends over 19 amino acids. Unmatched junction bases numbered 12, after V lost 0 bases and J lost 2 bases. The chain's CDR3 is CASSLAMWDRGARQETQYF. CDR3 nucleotide sequence: TGCGCCAGCAGCTTGGCCATGTGGGACAGGGGGGCGAGGCAAGAGACCCAGTACTTC. Using reference TRBV5-1 and TRBJ2-5 for the parts outside the CDR3, the full variable domain is KAGVTQTPRYLIKTRGQQVTLSCSPISGHRSVSWYQQTPGQGLQFLFEYFSETQRNKGNFPGRFSGRQFSNSRSEMNVSTLELGDSALYLCASSLAMWDRGARQETQYFGPGTRLLVL.

This clone was counted a single time. This chain links TRBV6-5 with TRBJ2-7; unclear D gene. CDR3 length equals 12 residues. Germline V gives CDR1 MNHEY, CDR2 SVGAGI. V was shortened by 6 bases and J by 7 bases, with 13 bases between the two germline ends. CDR3 nucleotide sequence: TGTGCCAGCAGCAGGACCCGTTGGGAGCAGTACTTC. Translated: CASSRTRWEQYF.

The chain joins TRBV28 to TRBJ2-5; possibly TRBD1 for D (5 bases). Germline V gene lookup returns CDR1 MDHEN and CDR2 SYDVKM. V was shortened by 3 bases and J by 5 bases, with 13 bases between the two germline ends. The CDR3 has 14 amino acids. The CDR3 nucleotides are TGTGCCAGCAGTTTCAGGGTGAGGTTGGAGACCCAGTACTTC. As protein: CASSFRVRLETQYF.

The chain couples TRBV5-1 to TRBJ2-2; 8 bases fit TRBD2. J was trimmed by 2 bases and V by 0 bases; bases with no gene match: 3. The V gene's germline CDR1 is SGHRS and CDR2 YFSETQ. The CDR3 loop spans 16 amino acids. In nucleotides, the CDR3 is TGCGCCAGCAGCTTGGCTACTAGCGGAAACACCGGGGAGCTGTTTTTT. This encodes CASSLATSGNTGELFF.

The CDR3 bases are TGCGCCAGCAGCTTGGCGCTGACAGGGGATCACCCTGGAAACACCATATATTTT. Translating it yields CASSLALTGDHPGNTIYF. This chain connects TRBV5-1 to TRBJ1-3; 8 nucleotides align to TRBD1. Germline values: CDR1 SGHRS, CDR2 YFSETQ. The CDR3 loop spans 18 amino acids. The trim removed 0 bases at V and 2 bases at J, leaving 10 bases unmatched.

This clone was picked up one time. The rearrangement uses TRBV4-1 and TRBJ1-3; D gene ambiguous. This CDR3 region has 17 residues. With 4 bases removed from V and 0 bases from J, the gap between germline ends came to 16 bases. The germline V gene has CDR1 MGHRA and CDR2 YSYEKL. The CDR3 DNA reads as TGCGCCAGCAGCCCGAGCAACCTAAAGTACTCTGGAAACACCATATATTTT. It is translated as CASSPSNLKYSGNTIYF.

The V call is TRBV5-6, the J call TRBJ2-7, with 9 bases lining up with TRBD2. With V trimmed by 5 bases and J by 3 bases, 9 bases remained unmatched. This CDR3 spans 15 amino acids. Germline V CDR1 and CDR2: SGHDT, YYEEEE. The CDR3 is CASSSRASGIYEQYF. Written as DNA, the CDR3 is TGTGCCAGCAGTTCCCGGGCTAGCGGGATCTACGAGCAGTACTTC.

Comment on this clone: This sample also contains other DNA sequences that code for the same CDR3. The V and J genes are TRBV6-1 and TRBJ2-7, with D unclear. Looked up from germline, CDR1 is MNHNS and CDR2 is SASEGT. The germline V and J ends were trimmed by 2 bases and 3 bases, with 2 bases remaining between them. The CDR3 extends over 11 amino acids. CDR3 region: CASSERYEQYF. The CDR3 nucleotides read TGTGCCAGCAGTGAACGCTACGAGCAGTACTTC.

The rearrangement uses TRBV29-1 and TRBJ2-3; weak D call: TRBD1 (5 bases). Trimming removed 3 bases from V and 5 bases from J, with 12 bases in between. This CDR3 has 13 amino acids. Germline CDR1 SQVTM, CDR2 ANQGSEA. The CDR3 DNA is TGCAGCGTTGATAGGCAGGGCGGAGATACGCAGTATTTT. It encodes CSVDRQGGDTQYF.

The sample holds a few counts of this clone. Other DNA sequences in this sample translate to the same CDR3. The V call is TRBV28, the J call TRBJ1-1, with D hard to call. V was cut by 3 bases and J by 1 base, with 3 bases left in between. The CDR3 loop spans 12 amino acids. Germline-derived CDR1 and CDR2 are MDHEN and SYDVKM. DNA of the CDR3: TGTGCCAGCAGTTTGCCGAACACTGAAGCTTTCTTT. Its translation is CASSLPNTEAFF.

V is TRBV28 and J is TRBJ2-1, with D unclear. The CDR3 spans 14 residues. CDR1 and CDR2 (germline): MDHEN, SYDVKM. The V gene lost 7 bases and the J gene lost 8 bases, with 18 bases spanning the gap. The DNA for the CDR3 is TGTGCCAGCACCTTGACCCTCGGAAGAGATGAGCAGTTCTTC. It encodes CASTLTLGRDEQFF.

V and J are TRBV7-2 and TRBJ1-5, with a weak D call TRBD1 (6 bases). V shed 1 base and J shed 0 bases, with 10 bases lying between them. The CDR3 contains 16 residues. Germline V gene lookup returns CDR1 SGHTA and CDR2 FQGNSA. This CDR3 is CASSLVGGVSNQPQHF. CDR3 DNA: TGTGCCAGCAGCTTAGTAGGGGGGGTTAGCAATCAGCCCCAGCATTTT.

The V and J genes are TRBV7-8 and TRBJ2-7, with 9 bases matching TRBD1. Germline assignment: CDR1 SGHVS and CDR2 FQNEAQ. Losses at the gene ends were 5 bases for V and 5 bases for J; bases not matched to a gene: 10. This CDR3 is 15 amino acids long. DNA of the CDR3: TGTGCCAGCAGCGGGCGAAGGACAGGGGCTGACGAGCAGTACTTC. It encodes CASSGRRTGADEQYF.

The chain links TRBV7-9 to TRBJ2-5; D might be TRBD2 (6 bases). V was shortened by 1 base and J by 5 bases, with 17 bases between the two germline ends. The CDR3 spans 16 residues. CDR1 is SEHNR and CDR2 is FQNEAQ in the germline V gene (reference sequence). Here the CDR3 DNA reads TGTGCCAGCAGCTTAGGAGGTGGCGGGAAAGGGGAGACCCAGTACTTC. It is translated as CASSLGGGGKGETQYF.

CDR3 region: CASRTGQSSGNTIYF. The CDR3 DNA sequence: TGTGCCAGCAGGACGGGACAGAGCTCTGGAAACACCATATATTTT. The chain is built from TRBV2 and TRBJ1-3; 7 bases are shared with TRBD1. The germline V gene encodes CDR1 SNHLY and CDR2 FYNNEI. The junction had 5 bases not matched to a gene; V was cut back by 6 bases and J by 0 bases. The CDR3 totals 15 residues.

Remarks on this clone: Other DNA sequences of this sample code for an identical CDR3. V usage is TRBV6-5 and J usage is TRBJ1-5; D may be TRBD1 (5 bases). Germline V gene sequence: CDR1 MNHEY, CDR2 SVGAGI. V gave up 4 bases and J gave up 1 base, with 11 bases separating them. The CDR3 runs to 15 residues. The CDR3, as DNA: TGTGCCAGCAGTTCCGGCCAGGGAAGCAATCAGCCCCAGCATTTT. As protein: CASSSGQGSNQPQHF.

The V gene is TRBV7-9, the J gene TRBJ1-6; D gene uncertain. In germline, CDR1 is SEHNR, CDR2 FQNEAQ (reference sequence). The ends were cut back, 0 bases at V and 7 bases at J, with 10 bases in the middle. The CDR3 covers 15 residues. The CDR3 bases are TGTGCCAGCAGCTTAGCGCCCGGGTCAAATTCACCCCTCCACTTT. Its protein product is CASSLAPGSNSPLHF.

Note on this clone: The same CDR3 also results from other DNA sequences found in this sample. V usage is TRBV10-3 and J usage is TRBJ2-5; 10 bases line up with TRBD1. Germline CDR1 and CDR2: ENHRY and SYGVKD. The V and J ends lost 1 base and 2 bases, in that order; junction bases with no gene match: 1. The CDR3 sequence is 15 residues long. This chain's CDR3 is CAISEWGQGQETQYF. The CDR3 coding sequence is TGTGCCATCAGTGAGTGGGGACAGGGGCAAGAGACCCAGTACTTC.

The chain has TRBV9 and TRBJ2-1, with D unresolved. This CDR3 is 15 amino acids long. Trimming pared 1 base from V and 0 bases from J, leaving 8 bases between. Germline V gene lookup returns CDR1 SGDLS and CDR2 YYNGEE. Here the CDR3 reads CASSVSAVSYNEQFF. The CDR3 nucleotides read TGTGCCAGCAGCGTATCGGCAGTCTCCTACAATGAGCAGTTCTTC. Looking up the rest from reference TRBV9 and TRBJ2-1 gives the full variable domain: DSGVTQTPKHLITATGQRVTLRCSPRSGDLSVYWYQQSLDQGLQFLIQYYNGEERAKGNILERFSAQQFPDLHSELNLSSLELGDSALYFCASSVSAVSYNEQFFGPGTRLTVL.

The chain carries TRBV7-2 and TRBJ2-3; the D is unclear. CDR1 and CDR2 from the germline V gene are SGHTA and FQGNSA. Deletions cut 4 bases from V and 1 base from J, with 3 bases between. The CDR3 extends over 12 amino acids. CDR3 DNA: TGTGCCAGCAGCTACCGCACAGATACGCAGTATTTT. Residues: CASSYRTDTQYF.

The chain has TRBV25-1 and TRBJ1-3, with 8 positions matching TRBD1. The CDR3 runs 16 residues. V trimming: 6 bases; J trimming: 4 bases; junction bases outside the gene matches: 11. CDR1 is MGHDK, CDR2 SYGVNS, per germline. CDR3 residues: CASSEGTGGMGNTIYF. In DNA, the CDR3 is TGTGCCAGCAGCGAAGGTACAGGGGGTATGGGAAACACCATATATTTT. Combining the CDR3 with reference TRBV25-1 and TRBJ1-3 gives the whole variable domain EADIYQTPRYLVIGTGKKITLECSQTMGHDKMYWYQQDPGMELHLIHYSYGVNSTEKGDLSSESTVSRIRTEHFPLTLESARPSHTSQYLCASSEGTGGMGNTIYFGEGSWLTVV.

This sequence joins TRBV9 and TRBJ1-2; TRBD1 aligns across 12 bases. The CDR3 is made up of 15 amino acids. Germline loops: CDR1 SGDLS, CDR2 YYNGEE. Unmatched junction bases numbered 3, after V lost 0 bases and J lost 6 bases. CDR3 in DNA: TGTGCCAGCAGCGTAGCGGGACAGGGGGCAAATGGCTACACCTTC. Its protein product is CASSVAGQGANGYTF.

Regarding this clone: Possible read error: a much larger clone is one base away. The V and J genes are TRBV5-1 and TRBJ2-7; D is ambiguous. The CDR3 loop spans 11 amino acids. The germline V gene has CDR1 SGHRS and CDR2 YFSETQ. The V end lost 0 bases, the J end lost 5 bases, and 3 bases lay between the germline ends. The CDR3 spells CASSLEHEQYF. The CDR3 DNA follows: TGCGCCAGCAGCTTGGAACACGAGCAGTACTTC.

The genes are TRBV7-3 and TRBJ1-2; a possible D gene is TRBD1 (6 bases). Trimming removed 1 base at V and 4 bases at J, with 7 bases between. Per the germline V gene, CDR1 is SGHTA and CDR2 is FQGTGA. The CDR3 runs to 13 residues. CDR3 region: CASSLRGGYGYTF. The CDR3 DNA reads as TGTGCCAGCAGCTTAAGAGGGGGCTATGGCTACACCTTC. The whole variable domain, remainder taken from reference TRBV7-3 and TRBJ1-2, is GAGVSQTPSNKVTEKGKYVELRCDPISGHTALYWYRQSLGQGPEFLIYFQGTGAADDSGLPNDRFFAVRPEGSVSTLKIQRTERGDSAVYLCASSLRGGYGYTFGSGTRLTVV.